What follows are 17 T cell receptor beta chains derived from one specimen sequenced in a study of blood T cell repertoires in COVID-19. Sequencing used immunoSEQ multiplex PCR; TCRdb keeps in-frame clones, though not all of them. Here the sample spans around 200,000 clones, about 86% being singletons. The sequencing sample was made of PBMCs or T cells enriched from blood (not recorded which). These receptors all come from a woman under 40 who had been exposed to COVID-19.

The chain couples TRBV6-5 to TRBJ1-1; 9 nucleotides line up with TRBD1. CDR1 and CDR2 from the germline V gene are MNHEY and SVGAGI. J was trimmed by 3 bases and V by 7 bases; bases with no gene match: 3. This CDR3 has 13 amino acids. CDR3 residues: CASTRTGDTEAFF. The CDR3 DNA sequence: TGTGCCAGCACCCGGACAGGGGACACTGAAGCTTTCTTT.

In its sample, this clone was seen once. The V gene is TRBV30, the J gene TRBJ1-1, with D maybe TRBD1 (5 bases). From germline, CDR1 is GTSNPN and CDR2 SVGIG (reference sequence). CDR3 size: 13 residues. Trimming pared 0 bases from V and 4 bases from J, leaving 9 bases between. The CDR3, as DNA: TGTGCCTGGAGTGTATGGGGGGGCACTGAAGCTTTCTTT. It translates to CAWSVWGGTEAFF.

This CDR3 reads CATGVGPGELFF. CDR3 coding DNA: TGTGCCACCGGCGTGGGGCCGGGGGAGCTGTTTTTT. This sequence joins TRBV2 and TRBJ2-2, with D possibly TRBD1 on 5 matching bases. This CDR3 spans 12 amino acids. Between the trimmed V and J ends, which lost 10 bases and 8 bases, there was a span of 14 bases. From germline, CDR1 is SNHLY and CDR2 FYNNEI.

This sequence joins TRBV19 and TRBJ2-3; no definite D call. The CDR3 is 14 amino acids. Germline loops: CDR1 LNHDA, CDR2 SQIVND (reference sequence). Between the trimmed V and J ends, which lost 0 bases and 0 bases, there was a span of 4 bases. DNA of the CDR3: TGTGCCAGTAGTATAGAGGCCAGCACAGATACGCAGTATTTT. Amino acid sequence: CASSIEASTDTQYF.

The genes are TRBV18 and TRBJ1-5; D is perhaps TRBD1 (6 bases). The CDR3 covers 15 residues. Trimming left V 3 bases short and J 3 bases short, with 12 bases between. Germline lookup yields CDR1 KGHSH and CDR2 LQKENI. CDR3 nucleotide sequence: TGTGCCAGCTCACCGTCGACAGGATACAATCAGCCCCAGCATTTT. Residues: CASSPSTGYNQPQHF.

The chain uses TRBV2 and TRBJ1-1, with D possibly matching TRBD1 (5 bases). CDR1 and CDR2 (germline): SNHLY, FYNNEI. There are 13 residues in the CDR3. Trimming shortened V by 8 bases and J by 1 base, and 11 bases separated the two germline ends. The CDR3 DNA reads TGTGCCAGCCGTTCAGACAGGAACACTGAAGCTTTCTTT. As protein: CASRSDRNTEAFF.

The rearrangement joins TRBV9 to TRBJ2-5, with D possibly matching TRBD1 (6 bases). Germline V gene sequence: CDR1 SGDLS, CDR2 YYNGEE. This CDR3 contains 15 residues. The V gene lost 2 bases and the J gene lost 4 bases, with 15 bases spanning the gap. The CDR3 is CASSVQGGFRETQYF. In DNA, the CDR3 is TGTGCCAGCAGCGTGCAAGGGGGATTTCGAGAGACCCAGTACTTC.

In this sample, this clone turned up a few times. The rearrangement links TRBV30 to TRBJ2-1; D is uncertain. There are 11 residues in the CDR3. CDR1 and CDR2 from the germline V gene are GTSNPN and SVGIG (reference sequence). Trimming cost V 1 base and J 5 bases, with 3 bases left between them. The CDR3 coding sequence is TGTGCCTGGAGTGCCAACAATGAGCAGTTCTTC. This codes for CAWSANNEQFF. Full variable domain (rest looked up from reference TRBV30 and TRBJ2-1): SQTIHQWPATLVQPVGSPLSLECTVEGTSNPNLYWYRQAAGRGLQLLFYSVGIGQISSEVPQNLSASRPQDRQFILSSKKLLLSDSGFYLCAWSANNEQFFGPGTRLTVL.

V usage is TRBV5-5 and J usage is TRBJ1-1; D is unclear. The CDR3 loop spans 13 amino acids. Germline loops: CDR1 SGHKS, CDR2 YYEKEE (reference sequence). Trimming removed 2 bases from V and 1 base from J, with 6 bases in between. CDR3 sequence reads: CASSFRGNTEAFF. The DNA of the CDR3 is TGTGCCAGCAGCTTCCGCGGGAACACTGAAGCTTTCTTT. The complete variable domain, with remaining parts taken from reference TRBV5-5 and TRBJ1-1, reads DAGVTQSPTHLIKTRGQQVTLRCSPISGHKSVSWYQQVLGQGPQFIFQYYEKEERGRGNFPDRFSARQFPNYSSELNVNALLLGDSALYLCASSFRGNTEAFFGQGTRLTVV.

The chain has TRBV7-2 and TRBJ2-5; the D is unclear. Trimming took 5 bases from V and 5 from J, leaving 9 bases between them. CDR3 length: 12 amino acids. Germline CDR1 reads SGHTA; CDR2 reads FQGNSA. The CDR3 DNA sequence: TGTGCCAGCAGCCAAATGTTGGAGACCCAGTACTTC. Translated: CASSQMLETQYF.

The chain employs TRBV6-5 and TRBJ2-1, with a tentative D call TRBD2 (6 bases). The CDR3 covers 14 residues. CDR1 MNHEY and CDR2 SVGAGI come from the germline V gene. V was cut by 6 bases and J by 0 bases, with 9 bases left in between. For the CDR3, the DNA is TGTGCCAGCAGACGGGGGAGCTCCTACAATGAGCAGTTCTTC. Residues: CASRRGSSYNEQFF.

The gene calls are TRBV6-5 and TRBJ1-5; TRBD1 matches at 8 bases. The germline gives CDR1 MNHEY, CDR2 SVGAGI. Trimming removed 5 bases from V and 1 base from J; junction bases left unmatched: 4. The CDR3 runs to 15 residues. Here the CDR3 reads CASSPDRGSNQPQHF. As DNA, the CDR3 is TGTGCCAGCAGTCCCGACAGGGGCAGCAATCAGCCCCAGCATTTT.

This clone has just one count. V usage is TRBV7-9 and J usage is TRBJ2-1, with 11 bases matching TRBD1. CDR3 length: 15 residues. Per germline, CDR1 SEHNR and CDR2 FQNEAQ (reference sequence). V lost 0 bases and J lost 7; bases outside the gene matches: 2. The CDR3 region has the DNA TGTGCCAGCAGCTTAGCCGGGACAGGGGGGAATGAGCAGTTCTTC. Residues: CASSLAGTGGNEQFF. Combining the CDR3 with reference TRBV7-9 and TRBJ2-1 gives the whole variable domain DTGVSQNPRHKITKRGQNVTFRCDPISEHNRLYWYRQTLGQGPEFLTYFQNEAQLEKSRLLSDRFSAERPKGSFSTLEIQRTEQGDSAMYLCASSLAGTGGNEQFFGPGTRLTVL.

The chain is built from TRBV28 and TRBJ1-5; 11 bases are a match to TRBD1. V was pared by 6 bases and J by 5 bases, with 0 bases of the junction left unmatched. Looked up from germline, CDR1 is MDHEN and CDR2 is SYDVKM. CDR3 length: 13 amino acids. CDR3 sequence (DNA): TGTGCCAGCAGGGGACAGGGGGATCAGCCCCAGCATTTT. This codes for CASRGQGDQPQHF.

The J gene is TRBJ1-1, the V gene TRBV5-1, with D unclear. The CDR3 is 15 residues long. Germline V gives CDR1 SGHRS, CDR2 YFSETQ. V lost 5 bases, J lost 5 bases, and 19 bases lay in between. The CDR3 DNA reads TGCGCCAGCAGAGGTCCCTCTATCATAGCGACTGAAGCTTTCTTT. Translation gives CASRGPSIIATEAFF.

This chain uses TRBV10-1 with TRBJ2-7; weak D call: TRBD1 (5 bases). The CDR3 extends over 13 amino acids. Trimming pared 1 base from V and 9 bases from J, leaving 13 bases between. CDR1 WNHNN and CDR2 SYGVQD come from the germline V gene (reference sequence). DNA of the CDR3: TGCGCCAGCAGTGAGTTTGGCGACAGTAGGCAGTACTTC. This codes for CASSEFGDSRQYF.

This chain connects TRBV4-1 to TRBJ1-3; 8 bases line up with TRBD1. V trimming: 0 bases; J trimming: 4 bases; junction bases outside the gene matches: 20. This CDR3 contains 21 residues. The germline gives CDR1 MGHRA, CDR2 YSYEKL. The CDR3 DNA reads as TGCGCCAGCAGCCAAGATGCGGTCCGATCAACGGCAGGGGGCTACGGAAACACCATATATTTT. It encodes CASSQDAVRSTAGGYGNTIYF.